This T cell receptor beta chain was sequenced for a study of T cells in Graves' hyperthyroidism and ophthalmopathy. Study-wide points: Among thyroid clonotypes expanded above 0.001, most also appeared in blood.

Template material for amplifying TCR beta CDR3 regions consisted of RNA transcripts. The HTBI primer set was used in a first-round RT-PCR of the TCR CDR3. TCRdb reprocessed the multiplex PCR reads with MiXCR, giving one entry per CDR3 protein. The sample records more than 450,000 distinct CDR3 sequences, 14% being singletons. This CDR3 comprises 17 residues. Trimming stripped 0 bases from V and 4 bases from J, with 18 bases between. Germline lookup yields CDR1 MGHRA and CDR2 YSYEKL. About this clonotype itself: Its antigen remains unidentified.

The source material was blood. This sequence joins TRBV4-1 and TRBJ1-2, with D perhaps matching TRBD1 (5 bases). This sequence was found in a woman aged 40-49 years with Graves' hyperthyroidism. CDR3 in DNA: TGCGCCAGCAGCCAAGAAGCAACTTGGGACCTTGGCTATGGCTACACCTTC. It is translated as CASSQEATWDLGYGYTF.